A selection of T cell receptor beta chains follows, all from one sample in a study of blood T cell repertoires in COVID-19. Assay: immunoSEQ multiplex PCR; the TCRdb copy retains only in-frame clones and omits some. The profile covers 300,000 to 400,000 clones, with 87% appearing a single time and 9.9% taken by the ten largest. The specimen sequenced was peripheral blood. The receptors shown here come from a man in his thirties or forties with COVID-19, enrolled during active disease. Each CDR3 is given with its conserved first and last residue. A D gene is named only where the DNA matches it firmly. Expanded clones are given a class, and other clones once, few, many or no size at all.

-	TRBV7-2	-	TRBJ2-1	TGTGCCAGCAGCTTCACGGCCTACAATGAGCAGTTCTTC	CASSFTAYNEQFF
-	TRBV7-3	TRBD1	TRBJ2-3	TGTGCCAGCAGCGACCCAGGGGGAAATACGCAGTATTTT	CASSDPGGNTQYF
-	TRBV15	TRBD1	TRBJ1-2	TGTGCCACCAGCAAGACAGGGTCAGGTGGCTACACCTTC	CATSKTGSGGYTF
-	TRBV6-5	-	TRBJ1-1	TGTGCCAGCATAGGCGGGGAAAGGACTGAAGCTTTCTTT	CASIGGERTEAFF
-	TRBV4-3	-	TRBJ1-2	TGCGCCAGCAGCCAAGTCGGGACACACTATGGCTACACCTTC	CASSQVGTHYGYTF
-	TRBV7-2	TRBD1	TRBJ2-5	TGTGCCAGCAGCCCCTGGGGACAGGGGGTGGAGACCCAGTACTTC	CASSPWGQGVETQYF
-	TRBV18	TRBD1	TRBJ1-1	TGTGCCAGCTCACCACTGACCGGGACAGGGAACACTGAAGCTTTCTTT	CASSPLTGTGNTEAFF
-	TRBV21-1	-	TRBJ2-7	TGTGCCAGCAGCAAAGTGAGGTACGAGCAGTACTTC	CASSKVRYEQYF
-	TRBV7-3	-	TRBJ2-6	TGTGCCAGCAGCCCACAGACGGCCTCTGGGGCCAACGTCCTGACTTTC	CASSPQTASGANVLTF
-	TRBV7-2	-	TRBJ2-1	TGTGCCAGCAGCTTAAACAGGCCAGCACGGGAGCAGTTCTTC	CASSLNRPAREQFF
-	TRBV27	TRBD1	TRBJ2-2	TGTGCCAGCAGTCTCCGGACAGGGTCGGTCACCGGGGAGCTGTTTTTT	CASSLRTGSVTGELFF
-	TRBV7-8	TRBD1	TRBJ2-7	TGTGCCAGCAGCGCGCGAACAGGGGGCAATTCCTACGAGCAGTACTTC	CASSARTGGNSYEQYF
-	TRBV18	TRBD2	TRBJ2-7	TGTGCCAGCTCACCACCGGCTAGCGGGGGGGCCTACGAGCAGTACTTC	CASSPPASGGAYEQYF
-	TRBV19	-	TRBJ1-3	TGTGCCAGTAGTCCCTGGGAGAGCTCTGGAAACACCATATATTTT	CASSPWESSGNTIYF
-	TRBV29-1	-	TRBJ2-5	TGCAGCGTGGCGTTACAGGGTCAAGAGACCCAGTACTTC	CSVALQGQETQYF
-	TRBV7-9	TRBD1	TRBJ2-7	TGTGCCAGCCGGCCCCCGTCCCCTGAACAGGGGAGCTCCTACGAGCAGTACTTC	CASRPPSPEQGSSYEQYF
-	TRBV6-2/TRBV6-3	-	TRBJ1-5	TGTGCCAGCAGCCAGGGAGGGAGCAATCAGCCCCAGCATTTT	CASSQGGSNQPQHF
-	TRBV7-2	-	TRBJ2-1	TGTGCCAGCAGCTTCGTCAACAACAATGAGCAGTTCTTC	CASSFVNNNEQFF
-	TRBV4-1	-	TRBJ2-7	TGCGCCAGCACCCCCGGGCAGGGCGGCTCCTACGAGCAGTACTTC	CASTPGQGGSYEQYF
-	TRBV25-1	TRBD2	TRBJ2-5	TGTGCCAGCAGTGAATCTAGCGGGGGCAGGGCCCAGTACTTC	CASSESSGGRAQYF
-	TRBV15	-	TRBJ1-5	TGTGCCACCAGCAGTGGACAGATTAGCAATCAGCCCCAGCATTTT	CATSSGQISNQPQHF
-	TRBV20-1	-	TRBJ2-7	TGCAGTGCTAGATCGTCAGGGCCAGGGTACTTC	CSARSSGPGYF
-	TRBV5-1	TRBD2	TRBJ2-3	TGCGCCAGCAGGAGAGCTAGCGGGAGCTACACAGATACGCAGTATTTT	CASRRASGSYTDTQYF
-	TRBV10-3	-	TRBJ1-6	TGTGCCATCAGGGGGAACAGGGATAATTCACCCCTCCACTTT	CAIRGNRDNSPLHF
-	TRBV7-2	TRBD1	TRBJ1-1	TGTGCCAGCAGCGCAAGACAGGGGGATTCAGGCACTGAAGCTTTCTTT	CASSARQGDSGTEAFF
-	TRBV19	TRBD1	TRBJ1-2	TGTGCCAGTAATCGACAGGGTCGTGGCTACACCTTC	CASNRQGRGYTF
-	TRBV3-1/TRBV3-2	TRBD1	TRBJ1-5	TGTGCCAGCAGCCCTGACAGGGGCAGGGGGCAAAGAAACGAACGGAATCAGCCCCAGCATTTT	CASSPDRGRGQRNERNQPQHF
-	TRBV25-1	TRBD1	TRBJ1-2	TGTGCCAGCAGTCAAGACAGGGTTAAGGTCTATGGCTACACCTTC	CASSQDRVKVYGYTF
-	TRBV19	TRBD1	TRBJ1-5	TGTGCCAGTGACGTCGGTGTTAGGGACAGGGACTATATTGACGACCAGCCCCAGCATTTT	CASDVGVRDRDYIDDQPQHF
-	TRBV4-1	-	TRBJ2-2	TGCGCCAGCAGCCAAGTTGAAGTCAGATTTGCTCGGGGCGGGGAGCTGTTTTTT	CASSQVEVRFARGGELFF
-	TRBV7-6	-	TRBJ1-2	TGTGCCAGCAGCTTAGAAGCGGGGGGCGAGTATGGCTACACCTTC	CASSLEAGGEYGYTF
-	TRBV7-2	TRBD1	TRBJ1-2	TGTGCCAGCAGCTACGGACAGGGCTATGGCTACACCTTC	CASSYGQGYGYTF
-	TRBV5-1	-	TRBJ1-2	TGCGCCAGCAGTGAAGGAGGTTATGGCTACACCTTC	CASSEGGYGYTF
-	TRBV12-5	TRBD2	TRBJ2-5	TGTGCTAGTGGTTTCGGGCCGGGGGGGATTGAGACCCAGTACTTC	CASGFGPGGIETQYF
-	TRBV7-8	TRBD2	TRBJ2-7	TGTGCCAGCAGCTTTGCAACTAGCGGGGGCTCCTACGAGCAGTACTTC	CASSFATSGGSYEQYF
-	TRBV5-4	-	TRBJ1-2	TGTGCCAGCAGCTTGCTTCAGGACTATGGCTACACCTTC	CASSLLQDYGYTF
-	TRBV9	TRBD1	TRBJ1-3	TGTGCCAGCAGCGTAGATGGGGGACAGGGGGCCCATTTTTACTCTGGAAACACCATATATTTT	CASSVDGGQGAHFYSGNTIYF
once	TRBV7-9	TRBD1	TRBJ2-7	TGTGCCAGCAGCTTAGAGCCAGGGGGCTCCGAGCAGTACTTC	CASSLEPGGSEQYF
-	TRBV19	-	TRBJ1-5	TGTGCCAGTAGTATCAGGGGTGGGAGCAATCAGCCCCAGCATTTT	CASSIRGGSNQPQHF
few	TRBV19	-	TRBJ2-1	TGTGCCAGTAGTATCGGGTCCCGATCCTACAATGAGCAGTTCTTC	CASSIGSRSYNEQFF
-	TRBV6-5	TRBD1	TRBJ1-4	TGTGCCAGCAGGTTAGGGGGCAGCGATGAAAAACTGTTTTTT	CASRLGGSDEKLFF
once	TRBV6-5	-	TRBJ2-7	TGTGCCAGCAGTTACGTCGTCTCCTACGAGCAGTACTTC	CASSYVVSYEQYF